This TCR beta chain was captured by sequencing in a study of blood T cell repertoires in COVID-19. Germline CDR1 reads MDHEN; CDR2 reads SYDVKM. J gave up 3 bases and V 1 base, and 2 bases lay outside the gene matches. The CDR3 sequence is 15 residues long. TCRdb keeps only in-frame clones here, not all; method: immunoSEQ multiplex PCR. The table lists around 200,000 clones, around 80% of them singletons. This TCR came from a woman aged 80 or over with acute or convalescent COVID-19. Sequencing was done on a sample of peripheral blood. The genes are TRBV28 and TRBJ2-7; 11 nucleotides match TRBD1. As DNA, the CDR3 is TGTGCCAGCAGTTTATATGGGACAGGGGGCTACGAGCAGTACTTC. Its protein product is CASSLYGTGGYEQYF.